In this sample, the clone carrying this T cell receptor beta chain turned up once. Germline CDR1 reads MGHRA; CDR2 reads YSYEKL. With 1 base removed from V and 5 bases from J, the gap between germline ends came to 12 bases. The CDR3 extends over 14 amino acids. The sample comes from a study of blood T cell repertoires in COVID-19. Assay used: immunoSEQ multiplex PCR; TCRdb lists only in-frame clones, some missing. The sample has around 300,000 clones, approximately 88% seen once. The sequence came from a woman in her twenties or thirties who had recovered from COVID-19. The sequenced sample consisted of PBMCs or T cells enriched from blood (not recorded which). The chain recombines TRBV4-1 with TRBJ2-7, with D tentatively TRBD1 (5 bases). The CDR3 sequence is CASSQGVRVDEQYF. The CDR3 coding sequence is TGCGCCAGCAGCCAAGGTGTCAGGGTAGACGAGCAGTACTTC.